Listed here are 32 T cell receptor beta chains from one sample, sequenced in a study of blood T cells in healthy people across ages. The second PCR ran roughly 7 to 12 cycles with a sample-barcoded 5' primer and J-beta primers. From the 5' RACE reads, TCRdb called clonotypes with MiXCR, one entry per CDR3 protein. The sample contains some 700,000 distinct CDR3 sequences, roughly 41% of which appear only once. The sample taken for sequencing was blood. The receptor source for this set is a woman aged 55-75 years in good health.

The chain combines TRBV5-1 with TRBJ2-7; 10 nucleotides agree with TRBD1. The junction had 11 bases not matched to a gene; V was cut back by 4 bases and J by 7 bases. In germline, CDR1 is SGHRS, CDR2 YFSETQ. The CDR3 runs 15 residues. As DNA, the CDR3 is TGCGCCAGCAGCACGGGACAGGGGACTTACAATGAGCAGTACTTC. It yields the protein CASSTGQGTYNEQYF.

The chain is built from TRBV25-1 and TRBJ1-6, with TRBD1 matching 10 bases. With V trimmed by 8 bases and J by 7 bases, 5 bases remained unmatched. The CDR3 is 14 amino acids. Germline V CDR1 and CDR2: MGHDK, SYGVNS. This CDR3 reads CASGWDRGNSPLHF. The CDR3 DNA is TGTGCCAGCGGGTGGGACAGGGGAAATTCACCCCTCCACTTT.

The chain recombines TRBV4-2 with TRBJ2-5; D unclear. The germline CDR1 and CDR2 sequences are LGHNA and YNFKEQ. The CDR3 extends over 13 amino acids. With 0 bases removed from V and 3 bases from J, the gap between germline ends came to 5 bases. Here the CDR3 reads CASSQDKKETQYF. The CDR3 DNA reads TGTGCCAGCAGCCAAGATAAGAAAGAGACCCAGTACTTC.

The rearrangement uses TRBV5-6 and TRBJ2-7, with 7 positions matching TRBD1. The CDR3 covers 16 residues. Germline-derived CDR1 and CDR2 are SGHDT and YYEEEE. After removal of 0 bases from V and 0 bases from J, the junction contained 6 bases not matched to a gene. Here the CDR3 reads CASSLGTGIDSYEQYF. The DNA of the CDR3 is TGTGCCAGCAGCTTGGGGACAGGCATTGACTCCTACGAGCAGTACTTC.

The CDR3 spells CASSDGGQGTGELFF. The CDR3 coding sequence is TGTGCCAGCAGCGATGGGGGACAGGGCACCGGGGAGCTGTTTTTT. The chain couples TRBV6-2 or TRBV6-3 to TRBJ2-2; 9 nucleotides match TRBD1. Germline lookup yields CDR1 MNHEY and CDR2 SVGEGT. The CDR3 covers 15 residues. The junction had 6 bases not matched to a gene; V was cut back by 6 bases and J by 4 bases.

This chain joins TRBV4-2 and TRBJ2-1; 11 nucleotides line up with TRBD2. Germline V gene lookup returns CDR1 LGHNA and CDR2 YNFKEQ. The length of the CDR3 is 15 residues. V shed 3 bases, J shed 6 bases, and the junction held 4 bases outside the gene matches. This CDR3 reads CASSHSSGGFNEQFF. The CDR3 bases are TGTGCCAGCAGCCACTCTAGCGGGGGGTTCAATGAGCAGTTCTTC.

This rearrangement joins TRBV7-9 to TRBJ2-5; maybe TRBD1 (6 bases). The CDR3 spans 15 residues. V lost 1 base and J lost 5, with 14 bases in between. CDR1 SEHNR and CDR2 FQNEAQ come from the germline V gene (reference sequence). CDR3: CASSLGAGDVETQYF. The CDR3 DNA follows: TGTGCCAGCAGCTTAGGCGCAGGGGACGTGGAGACCCAGTACTTC.

Comments on this clonotype: Compared with germline, one end of the junction differs, possibly owing to a read error. The V call is TRBV19, the J call TRBJ2-2; perhaps TRBD2 as D (5 bases). The V gene's germline CDR1 is LNHDA and CDR2 SQIVND (reference sequence). The CDR3 totals 16 residues. The CDR3 is CASSIKHPSNTGELFF. Here the CDR3 DNA reads TGTGCCAGTAGTATTAAGCATCCATCGAACACCGGGGAGTTGTTTTTT.

The chain is built from TRBV7-2 and TRBJ2-1; 8 positions match TRBD2. V was pared by 3 bases and J by 5 bases, with 12 bases of the junction left unmatched. Per the germline V gene, CDR1 is SGHTA and CDR2 is FQGNSA. This CDR3 region has 17 residues. CDR3 DNA sequence: TGTGCCAGCAGCTTCCCCCCAAGCGGGAGTCCCCACAATGAGCAGTTCTTC. Amino acid sequence: CASSFPPSGSPHNEQFF.

This clonotype has just a few counts. The chain carries TRBV12-3 or TRBV12-4 and TRBJ1-1; a weak D match, TRBD1 (5 bases). The V gene lost 6 bases and the J gene lost 6 bases, with 20 bases spanning the gap. This CDR3 has 15 amino acids. CDR3 amino acids: CASRPTAGGRSEAFF. The CDR3 DNA reads as TGTGCCAGCAGACCTACCGCCGGGGGAAGGTCTGAAGCTTTCTTT.

The chain recombines TRBV7-8 with TRBJ2-7; the D is unclear. There are 15 residues in the CDR3. CDR1 and CDR2 (germline): SGHVS, FQNEAQ. Trimming took 3 bases from V and 0 from J, leaving 12 bases between them. CDR3 sequence: CASSFGLKFSYEQYF. The CDR3 region has the DNA TGTGCCAGCAGCTTCGGGTTGAAGTTCTCCTACGAGCAGTACTTC.

The rearrangement links TRBV6-1 to TRBJ1-4; D is unresolved. Germline V gene sequence: CDR1 MNHNS, CDR2 SASEGT. Trimming took 5 bases from V and 14 from J, leaving 12 bases between them. The CDR3 spans 11 residues. The CDR3 DNA sequence: TGTGCCAGCAGTCAGACGGAACGGCTGTTTTTT. This gives the protein CASSQTERLFF.

A remark on this clonotype: Mismatch with germline at one junction end may stem from a read error. The rearrangement joins TRBV7-2 to TRBJ2-3; 12 bases agree with TRBD2. CDR3 length: 16 residues. From germline, CDR1 is SGHTA and CDR2 FQGNSA. The CDR3 reads CAGRSPSGGAPDTQYF. For the CDR3, the DNA is TGTGCCGGCAGGTCCCCTAGCGGGGGGGCCCCAGATACGCAGTATTTT. Complete variable domain (other parts from reference TRBV7-2 and TRBJ2-3): GAGVSQSPSNKVTEKGKDVELRCDPISGHTALYWYRQSLGQGLEFLIYFQGNSAPDKSGLPSDRFSAERTGGSVSTLTIQRTQQEDSAVYLCAGRSPSGGAPDTQYFGPGTRLTVL.

This clonotype was detected only a few times. Here the CDR3 reads CASGLVLWGSYGNTEAFF. The CDR3 DNA is TGTGCTAGTGGTTTGGTACTTTGGGGGTCGTACGGGAACACTGAAGCTTTCTTT. The rearrangement joins TRBV12-5 to TRBJ1-1; tentative D call: TRBD1 (5 bases). The CDR3 loop spans 18 amino acids. Trimming cost V 0 bases and J 1 base, with 18 bases left between them. Germline V CDR1 and CDR2: LGHNT, FRNRAP.

The J gene is TRBJ2-7, the V gene TRBV5-5; possibly TRBD1 for D (6 bases). V lost 3 bases and J 4 bases, leaving 17 bases between the germline ends. Germline loops: CDR1 SGHKS, CDR2 YYEKEE (reference sequence). The CDR3 is 15 residues long. The CDR3 bases are TGTGCCAGCAGCTCTGTGGGTGGGACACCTTACGAGCAGTACTTC. Translation: CASSSVGGTPYEQYF.

This clonotype has just a few counts. This chain links TRBV5-1 with TRBJ1-4; D call uncertain. Trimming pared 3 bases from V and 6 bases from J, leaving 12 bases between. The CDR3 length is 14 residues. The germline gives CDR1 SGHRS, CDR2 YFSETQ. DNA for the CDR3: TGCGCCAGCAGCTCCCAAGGCCCTTATGAAAAACTGTTTTTT. Translating it yields CASSSQGPYEKLFF.

The genes are TRBV6-2 or TRBV6-3 and TRBJ1-5; 8 bases map to TRBD1. V shed 4 bases, J shed 6 bases, and the junction held 8 bases outside the gene matches. CDR3 size: 15 residues. Germline V CDR1 and CDR2: MNHEY, SVGEGT. In nucleotides, the CDR3 is TGTGCCAGCAGTTCTGACAGGGGTTTGGCTCAGCCCCAGCATTTT. Translation gives CASSSDRGLAQPQHF.

The CDR3 spells CASRWAGMNTEAFF. CDR3 in DNA: TGCGCCAGCAGGTGGGCGGGGATGAACACTGAAGCTTTCTTT. The chain couples TRBV5-1 to TRBJ1-1; D not resolved. The length of the CDR3 is 14 residues. Germline V CDR1 and CDR2: SGHRS, YFSETQ. The V end lost 5 bases, the J end lost 0 bases, and 11 bases lay between the germline ends.

This rearrangement joins TRBV14 to TRBJ1-2; D remains unclear. Trimming cost V 4 bases and J 7 bases, with 22 bases left between them. The V gene's germline CDR1 is SGHDN and CDR2 FVKESK. The CDR3 runs 16 residues. The CDR3 nucleotides are TGTGCCAGCAGCCCAGATCGAAGAGGGATAGTATCTGGCTACACCTTC. It translates to CASSPDRRGIVSGYTF.

V and J are TRBV29-1 and TRBJ2-4, with TRBD2 matching 7 bases. The last part of the DNA fits TRBJ2-7 better; the J call may be wrong. This CDR3 comprises 12 residues. CDR1 SQVTM and CDR2 ANQGSEA come from the germline V gene. Here the CDR3 reads CSVNGRFYEQYF. The CDR3 region has the DNA TGCAGCGTTAACGGGAGGTTCTACGAGCAGTACTTC.

This clonotype was detected only a few times. The chain combines TRBV12-5 with TRBJ2-5; tentative D call: TRBD2 (5 bases). The CDR3 sequence is 15 residues long. Germline V gene data show CDR1 as LGHNT and CDR2 as FRNRAP. V lost 4 bases, J lost 5 bases, and 17 bases lay in between. The CDR3 here is CASGYRAGGRETQYF. Written as DNA, the CDR3 is TGTGCTAGTGGTTATCGGGCAGGAGGCCGGGAGACCCAGTACTTC.

The rearrangement links TRBV20-1 to TRBJ2-7; the D is unclear. Germline V lookup: CDR1 DFQATT, CDR2 SNEGSKA (reference sequence). The CDR3 totals 12 residues. V lost 2 bases, J lost 2 bases, and 7 bases lay in between. The CDR3 DNA follows: TGCAGTGCTAGACCAACGACCTACGAGCAGTACTTC. Protein sequence: CSARPTTYEQYF.

This clonotype was seen just once. The chain combines TRBV29-1 with TRBJ2-7; 8 bases line up with TRBD2. The ends lost 2 bases at V and 4 bases at J; junction bases unmatched: 7. CDR3 size: 14 residues. From germline, CDR1 is SQVTM and CDR2 ANQGSEA. The DNA of the CDR3 is TGCAGCGTTGAAATAGCGGGGAGGGAGTACGAGCAGTACTTC. Translating it yields CSVEIAGREYEQYF.

This chain joins TRBV4-2 and TRBJ2-2; either TRBD1 or TRBD2 may supply D (5 bases each). Germline-derived CDR1 and CDR2 are LGHNA and YNFKEQ. Trimming took off 4 bases at V and 2 bases at J, with 17 bases between the two ends. There are 17 residues in the CDR3. The CDR3 DNA is TGTGCCAGCAGCCCTCACGGGACGACGATCAACACCGGGGAGCTGTTTTTT. Translation: CASSPHGTTINTGELFF.

This clonotype was counted a few times. The DNA of the CDR3 is TGTGCCAGCAGCTTAGGGGGGTTCACGGGGGAGACCCAGTACTTC. Translating it yields CASSLGGFTGETQYF. The chain couples TRBV7-7 to TRBJ2-5; D is possibly TRBD1 or TRBD2 (5 bases each). Germline CDR1 and CDR2: SSHAT and FNYEAQ (reference sequence). The CDR3 sequence is 15 residues long. V was clipped by 1 base and J by 5 bases, with 14 bases between them.

For the CDR3, the DNA is TGCAGTGCTACCCTGACTAGCGGGATTCGGAATGAGCAGTTCTTC. Protein sequence: CSATLTSGIRNEQFF. The chain couples TRBV20-1 to TRBJ2-1, with 11 bases identical to TRBD2. The CDR3 has 15 residues. The J segment lost 7 bases and the V segment lost 4 bases, leaving 9 bases of the junction unmatched. Germline lookup yields CDR1 DFQATT and CDR2 SNEGSKA (reference sequence).

This clonotype has just a few counts. This chain connects TRBV2 to TRBJ2-1; D is possibly TRBD2 (5 bases). V lost 3 bases and J lost 6, with 9 bases in between. The CDR3 is 13 amino acids. Looked up from germline, CDR1 is SNHLY and CDR2 is FYNNEI. CDR3 bases: TGTGCCAGCAGTGATACGGGGTTCAATGAGCAGTTCTTC. Translation gives CASSDTGFNEQFF.

The chain has TRBV4-3 and TRBJ1-2; tentatively, D is TRBD1 (6 bases). Deletions cut 2 bases from V and 0 bases from J, with 13 bases between. The CDR3 covers 16 residues. Per the germline V gene, CDR1 is LGHNA and CDR2 is YSLEER. CDR3 nucleotides: TGCGCCAGCAGCCAACAAGCACAGGGATCTAACTATGGCTACACCTTC. It specifies CASSQQAQGSNYGYTF.

The chain recombines TRBV20-1 with TRBJ2-7; D is possibly TRBD1 (7 bases). The V gene's germline CDR1 is DFQATT and CDR2 SNEGSKA (reference sequence). Deletions cut 3 bases from V and 3 bases from J, with 18 bases between. The length of the CDR3 is 15 residues. The CDR3 DNA sequence: TGCAGTGCTAGCGTAGGGAGGACAGGCATCTACGAGCAGTACTTC. Encoded protein: CSASVGRTGIYEQYF.

The chain couples TRBV3-1 to TRBJ2-6; D remains ambiguous. This CDR3 is 16 amino acids long. The V and J ends lost 0 bases and 2 bases respectively, with 8 bases between them. The V gene's germline CDR1 is LGHDT and CDR2 YNNKEL (reference sequence). CDR3 in DNA: TGTGCCAGCAGCCAAGAACGGTCAGCTGGGGCCAACGTCCTGACTTTC. It yields the protein CASSQERSAGANVLTF. Based on the CDR3 plus reference TRBV3-1 and TRBJ2-6, the full variable domain is DTAVSQTPKYLVTQMGNDKSIKCEQNLGHDTMYWYKQDSKKFLKIMFSYNNKELIINETVPNRFSPKSPDKAHLNLHINSLELGDSAVYFCASSQERSAGANVLTFGAGSRLTVL.

This clonotype was seen a handful of times. The chain employs TRBV4-2 and TRBJ1-4; TRBD1 agrees at 8 bases. Germline trimming cut 0 bases from V and 8 bases from J; bases unmatched to any gene: 8. CDR1 and CDR2 (germline): LGHNA, YNFKEQ. This CDR3 is built from 16 residues. The CDR3 coding sequence is TGTGCCAGCAGCCAAGACCCCGACAGGGGACACGAAAAACTGTTTTTT. This gives the protein CASSQDPDRGHEKLFF.

A remark on this clonotype: A much larger clone lies one base from this, so it may be a read error. The chain links TRBV6-5 to TRBJ2-5; TRBD2 matches 8 bases. The CDR3 totals 15 residues. CDR1 MNHEY and CDR2 SVGAGI come from the germline V gene. J was trimmed by 11 bases and V by 2 bases; bases with no gene match: 13. This CDR3 is CASSYGAGEVHEQYF. CDR3 bases: TGTGCCAGCAGTTACGGAGCGGGAGAAGTCCATGAGCAGTACTTC.